The sequence of this T cell receptor (beta chain) was determined in a study of molecular identifiers for immune sequencing clone quantification. Bulk TCR library preparation followed previously described methods with listed TCR primers. TCRdb processed the PCR reads anew with MiXCR; each CDR3 protein has one entry. The data show around 300,000 distinct CDR3 sequences, about 22% seen once. The length of the CDR3 is 13 residues. The germline CDR1 and CDR2 sequences are SGHTA and FQGNSA. The V segment lost 2 bases and the J segment 5 bases; nucleotides outside the gene matches: 1. Many counts were recorded for this clonotype.

Sample: naive CD8+ T cells from blood, with Jurkat cell RNA spiked in. Subset described: FACS-sorted CD8+CD4-CCR7+CD45RA+ naive T cells. The receptor's source is a human donor in good health. Some libraries in this study had Jurkat cell RNA spiked in. The chain is built from TRBV7-2 and TRBJ2-3; TRBD1 aligns across 7 bases. The CDR3 spells CASSLPGGDTQYF. DNA for the CDR3: TGTGCCAGCAGCTTACCAGGGGGAGATACGCAGTATTTT.